Listed below are T cell receptor beta chains from one sample, sequenced in a study of CD8+CD57+ T cells in acquired aplastic anemia. TCRdb redid the calling of the reads with MiXCR, one entry per CDR3 protein. The table has hundreds of thousands of distinct CDR3 sequences, over 25% seen once. The specimen sequenced was sorted CD4+, CD8+, or CD8+CD57+ T cells (not recorded which) from PBMCs. Every receptor here comes from a human donor with aplastic anemia. The CDR3 runs from the conserved cysteine through the conserved F or W. A D gene is named only where the DNA matches it firmly. A row's size may be missing; if present it is once, few, many or a size class.

J gene | V gene | D gene | clone size | CDR3 DNA | CDR3 protein
TRBJ1-1 | TRBV7-2 | . | few | TGTGCCAGCAGCCCGACAGTTAGGGGAGCTGAAGCTTTCTTT | CASSPTVRGAEAFF
TRBJ1-3 | TRBV7-9 | . | many | TGTGCCAGCAGCCCCGGGACCCGGGCAAACACCATATATTTT | CASSPGTRANTIYF
TRBJ2-6 | TRBV11-2 | TRBD1 | . | TGTGCCAGCAGCTTGGACAGGGCCAACGTCCCGACTTTC | CASSLDRANVPTF
TRBJ1-6 | TRBV6-2/TRBV6-3 | . | once | TGTGCCAGCAGTTCTGCGGGATATAATTCACCCCTCCACTTT | CASSSAGYNSPLHF
TRBJ2-2 | TRBV14 | . | few | TGTGCCAGCAGCCATAGGCAGAACACCGGGGAGCTGTTTTTT | CASSHRQNTGELFF
TRBJ1-3 | TRBV19 | . | . | TGTGCCAGTAGTATACCGCCAATTAGGGGCGGCTCTGGAAACACCATATATTTT | CASSIPPIRGGSGNTIYF
TRBJ1-4 | TRBV2 | TRBD1 | many | TGTGCCATGGCAGGGGGCGAAGAAAAACTGTTTTTT | CAMAGGEEKLFF
TRBJ1-5 | TRBV6-2/TRBV6-3 | . | few | TGTGCCAGCAGTTACGAAGCGACAATTGATCAGCCCCAGCATTTT | CASSYEATIDQPQHF
TRBJ1-2 | TRBV2 | . | many | TGTGCCAGCAGTGTCATTAACTATGGCTACACCTTC | CASSVINYGYTF
TRBJ2-7 | TRBV7-6 | . | . | TGTGCCAGCAGCCCGCAGACAGGCCTTACTCCCTACGAGCAGTACTTC | CASSPQTGLTPYEQYF
TRBJ2-7 | TRBV20-1 | . | . | TGCAGTGCTAGAGGGCGAGGGACCTCCTACGAGCAGTACTTC | CSARGRGTSYEQYF
TRBJ1-5 | TRBV19 | . | many | TGTGCCAGTAGTAACGACAGAGGGGGACAGCCCCAGCATTTT | CASSNDRGGQPQHF
TRBJ2-5 | TRBV9 | TRBD2 | . | TGTGCCAGCAGCGTAAGGCCTAGCGGGGGGAAAGAGACCCAGTACTTC | CASSVRPSGGKETQYF
TRBJ2-7 | TRBV10-2 | TRBD2 | . | TGCGCCAGCAGTGTGCTAGCGGGGTTTACCTACGAGCAGTACTTC | CASSVLAGFTYEQYF
TRBJ1-4 | TRBV15 | . | many | TGTGCCACCAGCAGAGGTGGGCTATGGGTAACTAATGAAAAACTGTTTTTT | CATSRGGLWVTNEKLFF
TRBJ2-1 | TRBV19 | . | few | TGTGCCAGTAGCGGGGGTACTACCTACAATGAGCAGTTCTTC | CASSGGTTYNEQFF
TRBJ2-5 | TRBV15 | TRBD1 | . | TGTGCCACCAGCAGGTTAGGAGACAGGGGCCAAGAGACCCAGTACTTC | CATSRLGDRGQETQYF
TRBJ2-3 | TRBV24-1 | TRBD1 | many | TGTGCCACCAGTGATCCAACAGGGGGGTTCGATACGCAGTATTTT | CATSDPTGGFDTQYF
TRBJ2-1 | TRBV7-2 | . | few | TGTGCCAGCAGCTTAGGGCATACGAATGAGCAGTTCTTC | CASSLGHTNEQFF
TRBJ2-1 | TRBV9 | TRBD2 | few | TGTGCCAGCGGTCGCGGGAGCGATGAGCAGTCCTTC | CASGRGSDEQSF
TRBJ1-2 | TRBV10-3 | TRBD1 | . | TGTGCCACCGCACCGGGACAGGGGAGAGACACCTTC | CATAPGQGRDTF
TRBJ2-5 | TRBV5-6 | TRBD1 | . | TGTGCCAGCAGCTCGGGACAGTTTCAAGAGACCCAGTACTTC | CASSSGQFQETQYF
TRBJ2-1 | TRBV20-1 | . | . | TGCAGTGCACTTGGCTCCGGAGAGCAGTTCTTC | CSALGSGEQFF
TRBJ2-3 | TRBV11-2 | . | . | TGTGCCAGCAGCTTAAATCCTGCGGGGAACACAGATACGCAGTATTTT | CASSLNPAGNTDTQYF
TRBJ1-2 | TRBV14 | . | many | TGTGCCAGCAGCCAAGGTCGGACAGCCGGCGACTATGGCTACACCTTC | CASSQGRTAGDYGYTF
TRBJ2-7 | TRBV29-1 | TRBD1 | . | TGCAGCACGGCCGGGACAGGGAGCTCCTACGAGCAGTACTTC | CSTAGTGSSYEQYF
TRBJ2-7 | TRBV25-1 | TRBD1 | few | TGTGCCAGCAGGCTACCGGGACAGAGCCCCTACGAGCAGTACTTC | CASRLPGQSPYEQYF
TRBJ1-1 | TRBV5-1 | . | . | TGCGCCAGCAGCTCGGAATCCCGGAACACTGAAGCTTTCTTT | CASSSESRNTEAFF
TRBJ2-7 | TRBV24-1 | . | . | TGTGCCACCAGTGACGGATCCTACGAGCAGTACTTC | CATSDGSYEQYF
TRBJ1-6 | TRBV27 | . | few | TGTGCCAGCAGTTTGGAGGCCTCGTATTCACCCCTCCACTTT | CASSLEASYSPLHF
TRBJ1-1 | TRBV25-1 | . | few | TGTGCCAGCAGTTTAACGGCAGGGTGGGGGACTGAAGCTTTCTTT | CASSLTAGWGTEAFF
TRBJ2-3 | TRBV5-1 | TRBD1 | . | TGCGCCAGCAGCTTGGTACCGGGACAGGATACGCAGTATTTT | CASSLVPGQDTQYF
TRBJ2-1 | TRBV21-1 | . | . | TGTGCCAGCAGCATGATGACAGGGGGCTCGCCATGGGCCCCTAATGAGCAGTTCTTC | CASSMMTGGSPWAPNEQFF
TRBJ2-7 | TRBV4-2 | . | few | TGTGCCAGCAGCCAAGAGCTTTCATGGGGACCGGCTAGCTACGAGCAGTACTTC | CASSQELSWGPASYEQYF
TRBJ2-3 | TRBV3-1 | TRBD2 | . | TGTGCCAGCAGCCGGACTAGCGGGAGGGGCACAGATACGCAGTACTTT | CASSRTSGRGTDTQYF
TRBJ1-5 | TRBV20-1 | . | many | TGCAGTGCTCCAAACAGAGGCGGGTCTCAGCCCCAGCATTTT | CSAPNRGGSQPQHF
TRBJ1-5 | TRBV19 | TRBD1 | many | TGTGCCAGTAGTAAAGGGACAGCGGCTGTTGGCAATCAGCCCCAGCATTTT | CASSKGTAAVGNQPQHF
TRBJ1-5 | TRBV11-2 | . | few | TGTGCCAGCAGCGTAGGAGGGCTATGGGGGGTGGGAAATAGCAATCAGCCCCAGCATTTT | CASSVGGLWGVGNSNQPQHF
TRBJ2-5 | TRBV29-1 | TRBD1 | few | TGCAGCGTTGATGTCCGGGACAGGGATGCGGAGACCCAGTACTTC | CSVDVRDRDAETQYF
TRBJ2-7 | TRBV7-6 | TRBD1 | few | TGTGCCAGCAGCTTAGCGAGCGGACAGGGGATCTCCGCCTCCGAGCAGTACTTC | CASSLASGQGISASEQYF
TRBJ1-5 | TRBV25-1 | TRBD1 | . | TGTGCCAGCGGACGACAGGGGGACACTAGCAATCAGCCCCAGCATTTT | CASGRQGDTSNQPQHF
TRBJ1-5 | TRBV20-1 | . | . | TGCAGTGCTACTGTACAACCGGAGGGGCAGCCCCAGCATTTT | CSATVQPEGQPQHF
TRBJ2-7 | TRBV6-2/TRBV6-3 | . | . | TGTGCCAGCAGTTGGCTTAGGGGACTTGGCGAGCAGTACTTC | CASSWLRGLGEQYF
TRBJ1-1 | TRBV5-1 | . | once | TGCGCCAGCAGCTTGTGGAATGTCGGCCCAGCGGCTGAAGCTTTCTTT | CASSLWNVGPAAEAFF
TRBJ1-1 | TRBV2 | TRBD1 | many | TGTGCCAGCAGTGGAGGGACAGTAGGTGAAGCTTTCTTT | CASSGGTVGEAFF
TRBJ1-6 | TRBV5-5 | . | . | TGTGCCAGCAGCTGGCGAGGAGGGGGGACTTCACCCCTCCACTTT | CASSWRGGGTSPLHF
TRBJ1-2 | TRBV2 | . | many | TGTGCCAGCAGTGAATTTGCCTATGGCTACACCTTC | CASSEFAYGYTF
TRBJ1-5 | TRBV19 | . | . | TGTGCCAGTAGTTCGAACCTACACTCTCAGCCCCAGCATTTT | CASSSNLHSQPQHF
TRBJ2-2 | TRBV19 | . | . | TGTGCCAGTAGTATTTCGGGAAGAGAAGTGGCACCGCTCGCGGAGCTGTTTTTT | CASSISGREVAPLAELFF
TRBJ1-5 | TRBV19 | . | many | TGTGCCAGTAGTATTAACCCTTTTGGCAATCAGCCCCAGCATTTT | CASSINPFGNQPQHF
TRBJ1-2 | TRBV30 | . | few | TGTGCCTGGAAAAAAAGCGTAGGGGGCTACACCTTC | CAWKKSVGGYTF
TRBJ2-7 | TRBV15 | TRBD1 | . | TGTGCCACCAGCAGAGATAGGCAGGGTGCGTGGACAGGGCGCTCCCGCTACGAGCAGTACTTC | CATSRDRQGAWTGRSRYEQYF
TRBJ2-7 | TRBV25-1 | . | . | TGTGCCAGCAGCCCATCGGCCTACGAGCAGTACTTC | CASSPSAYEQYF
TRBJ2-2 | TRBV5-1 | TRBD2 | few | TGCGCCAGCAGCATCTGGACTAGCGGACACACCGGGGAGCTGTTTTTT | CASSIWTSGHTGELFF
TRBJ1-6 | TRBV6-5 | . | few | TGTGCCAGCAGTATCTCGACAGTAACAAATTCACCCCTCCACTTT | CASSISTVTNSPLHF
TRBJ2-2 | TRBV24-1 | . | . | TGTGCCAGCAGTACAGCCGGGGAGCTGTTTTTT | CASSTAGELFF
TRBJ2-7 | TRBV10-2 | . | . | TGCGCCAGCAGTGCCAGGGGACATCTCTACGAGCAGTACTTC | CASSARGHLYEQYF
TRBJ2-5 | TRBV2 | TRBD1 | . | TGTGCCAGCAGTACGGGACCGGGACAGCAAGAGACCCAGTACTTC | CASSTGPGQQETQYF
TRBJ2-2 | TRBV28 | TRBD2 | . | TGTGCCAGGGAACGGGACTATAAGTTGTGGGAGCTGTTTTTT | CARERDYKLWELFF